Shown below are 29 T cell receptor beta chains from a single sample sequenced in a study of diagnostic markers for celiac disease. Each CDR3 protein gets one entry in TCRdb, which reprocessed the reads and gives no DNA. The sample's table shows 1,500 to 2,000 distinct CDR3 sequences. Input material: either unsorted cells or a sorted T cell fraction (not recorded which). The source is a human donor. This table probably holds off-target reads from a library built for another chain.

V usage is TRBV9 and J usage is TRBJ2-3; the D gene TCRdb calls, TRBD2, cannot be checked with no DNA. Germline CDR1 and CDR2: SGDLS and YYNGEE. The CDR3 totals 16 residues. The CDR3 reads CASSARRTTSTDTQYF. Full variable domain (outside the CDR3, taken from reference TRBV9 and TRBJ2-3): DSGVTQTPKHLITATGQRVTLRCSPRSGDLSVYWYQQSLDQGLQFLIQYYNGEERAKGNILERFSAQQFPDLHSELNLSSLELGDSALYFCASSARRTTSTDTQYFGPGTRLTVL.

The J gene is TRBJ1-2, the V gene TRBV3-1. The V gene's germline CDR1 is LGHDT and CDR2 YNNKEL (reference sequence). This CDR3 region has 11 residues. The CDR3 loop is CASSRVYGYTF. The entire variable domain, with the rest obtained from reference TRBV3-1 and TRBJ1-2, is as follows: DTAVSQTPKYLVTQMGNDKSIKCEQNLGHDTMYWYKQDSKKFLKIMFSYNNKELIINETVPNRFSPKSPDKAHLNLHINSLELGDSAVYFCASSRVYGYTFGSGTRLTVV.

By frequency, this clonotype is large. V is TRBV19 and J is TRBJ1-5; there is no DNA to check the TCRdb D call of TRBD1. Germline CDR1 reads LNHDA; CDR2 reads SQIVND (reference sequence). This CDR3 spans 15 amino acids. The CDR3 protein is CASSRRGDDNQPQHF.

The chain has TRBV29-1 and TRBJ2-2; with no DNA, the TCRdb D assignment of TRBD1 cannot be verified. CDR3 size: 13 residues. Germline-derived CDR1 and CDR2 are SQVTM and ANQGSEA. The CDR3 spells CSAPGQGIGELFF.

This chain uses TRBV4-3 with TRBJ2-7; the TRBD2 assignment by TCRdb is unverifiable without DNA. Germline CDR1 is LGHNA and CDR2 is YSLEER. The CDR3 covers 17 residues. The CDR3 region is CASSQDGGTSGGYEQYF.

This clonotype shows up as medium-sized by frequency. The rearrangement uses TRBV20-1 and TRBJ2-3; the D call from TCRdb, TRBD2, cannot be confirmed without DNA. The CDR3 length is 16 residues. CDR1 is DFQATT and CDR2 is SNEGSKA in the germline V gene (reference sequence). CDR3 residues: CSASPRASGGTDTQYF.

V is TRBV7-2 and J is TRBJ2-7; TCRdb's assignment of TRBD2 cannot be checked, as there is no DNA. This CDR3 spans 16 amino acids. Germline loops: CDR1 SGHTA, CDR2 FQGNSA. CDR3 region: CASSSVSGGGSYEQYF.

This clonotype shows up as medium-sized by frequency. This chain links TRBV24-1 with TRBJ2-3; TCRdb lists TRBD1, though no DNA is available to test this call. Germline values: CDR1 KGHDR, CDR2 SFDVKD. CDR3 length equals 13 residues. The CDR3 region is CATSYGGSDTQYF.

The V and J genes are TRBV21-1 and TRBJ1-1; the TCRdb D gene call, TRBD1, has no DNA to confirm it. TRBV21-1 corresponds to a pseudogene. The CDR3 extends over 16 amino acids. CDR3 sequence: CASSLRRQGAKTEAFF.

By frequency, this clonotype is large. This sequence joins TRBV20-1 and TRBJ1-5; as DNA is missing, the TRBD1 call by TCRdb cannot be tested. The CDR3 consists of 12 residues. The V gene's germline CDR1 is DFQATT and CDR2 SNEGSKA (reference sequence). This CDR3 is CSATGGHQPQHF.

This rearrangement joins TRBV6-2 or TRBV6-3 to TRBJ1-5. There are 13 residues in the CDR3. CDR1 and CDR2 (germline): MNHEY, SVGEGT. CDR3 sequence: CASSYYADQPQHF.

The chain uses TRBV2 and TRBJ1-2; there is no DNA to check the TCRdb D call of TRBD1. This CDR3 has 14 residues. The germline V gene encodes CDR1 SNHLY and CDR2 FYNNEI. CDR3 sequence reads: CASSGTGGNYGYTF.

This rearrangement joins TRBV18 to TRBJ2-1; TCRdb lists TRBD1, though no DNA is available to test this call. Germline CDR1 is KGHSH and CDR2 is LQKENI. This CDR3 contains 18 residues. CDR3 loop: CASSPVRNRGSSYNEQFF. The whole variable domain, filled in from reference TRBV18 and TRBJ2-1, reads NAGVMQNPRHLVRRRGQEARLRCSPMKGHSHVYWYRQLPEEGLKFMVYLQKENIIDESGMPKERFSAEFPKEGPSILRIQQVVRGDSAAYFCASSPVRNRGSSYNEQFFGPGTRLTVL.

The CDR3 region is CASSPGPYEQYF. This chain joins TRBV6-5 and TRBJ2-7. The CDR3 has 12 residues. Germline CDR1 MNHEY, CDR2 SVGAGI.

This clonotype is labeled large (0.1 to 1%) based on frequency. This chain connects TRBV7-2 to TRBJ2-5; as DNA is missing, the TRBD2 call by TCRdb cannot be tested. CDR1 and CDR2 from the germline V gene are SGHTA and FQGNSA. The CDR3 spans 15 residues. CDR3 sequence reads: CASSSTGTRWETQYF.

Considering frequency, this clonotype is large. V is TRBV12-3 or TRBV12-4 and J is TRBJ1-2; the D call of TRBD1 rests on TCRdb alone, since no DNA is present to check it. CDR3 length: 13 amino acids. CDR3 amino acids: CASSPGQVYGYTF.

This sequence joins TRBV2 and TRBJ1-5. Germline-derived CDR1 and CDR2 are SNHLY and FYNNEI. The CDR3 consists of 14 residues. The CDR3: CASSESHPNQPQHF. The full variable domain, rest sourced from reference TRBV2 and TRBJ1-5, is EPEVTQTPSHQVTQMGQEVILRCVPISNHLYFYWYRQILGQKVEFLVSFYNNEISEKSEIFDDQFSVERPDGSNFTLKIRSTKLEDSAMYFCASSESHPNQPQHFGDGTRLSIL.

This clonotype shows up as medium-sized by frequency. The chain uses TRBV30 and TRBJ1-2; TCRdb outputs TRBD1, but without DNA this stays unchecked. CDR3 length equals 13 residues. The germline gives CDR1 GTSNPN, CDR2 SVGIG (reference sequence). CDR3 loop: CAWSLSGDGGYTF.

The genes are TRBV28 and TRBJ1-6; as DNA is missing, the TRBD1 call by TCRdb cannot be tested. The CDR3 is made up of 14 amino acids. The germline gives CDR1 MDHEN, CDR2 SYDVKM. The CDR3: CASSFRGNNSPLHF.

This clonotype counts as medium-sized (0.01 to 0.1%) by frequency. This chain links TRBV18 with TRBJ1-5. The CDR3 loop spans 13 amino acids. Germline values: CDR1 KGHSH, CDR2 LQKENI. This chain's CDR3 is CASSAASNQPQHF.

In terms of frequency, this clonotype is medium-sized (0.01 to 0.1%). The CDR3: CAWSLTLGTDTQYF. This rearrangement joins TRBV30 to TRBJ2-3. Germline CDR1 and CDR2: GTSNPN and SVGIG (reference sequence). This CDR3 region has 14 residues. Together with reference TRBV30 and TRBJ2-3, the CDR3 gives the full variable domain: SQTIHQWPATLVQPVGSPLSLECTVEGTSNPNLYWYRQAAGRGLQLLFYSVGIGQISSEVPQNLSASRPQDRQFILSSKKLLLSDSGFYLCAWSLTLGTDTQYFGPGTRLTVL.

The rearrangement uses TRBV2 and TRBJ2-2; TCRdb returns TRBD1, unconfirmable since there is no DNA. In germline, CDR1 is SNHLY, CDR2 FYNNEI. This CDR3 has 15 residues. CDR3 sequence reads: CASRKRAGGPGELFF.

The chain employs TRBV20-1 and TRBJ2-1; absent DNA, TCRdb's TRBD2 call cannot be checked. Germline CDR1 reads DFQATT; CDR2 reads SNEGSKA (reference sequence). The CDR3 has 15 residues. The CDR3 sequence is CSAYSGGRSYNEQFF.

CDR3 sequence reads: CSARADGGRLHF. This chain joins TRBV20-1 and TRBJ1-6. CDR3 length equals 12 residues. The germline gives CDR1 DFQATT, CDR2 SNEGSKA (reference sequence).

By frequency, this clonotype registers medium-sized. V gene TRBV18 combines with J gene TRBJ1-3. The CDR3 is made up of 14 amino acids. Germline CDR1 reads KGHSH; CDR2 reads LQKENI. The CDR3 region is CASSPAGGGNTIYF. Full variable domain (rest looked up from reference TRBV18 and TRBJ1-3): NAGVMQNPRHLVRRRGQEARLRCSPMKGHSHVYWYRQLPEEGLKFMVYLQKENIIDESGMPKERFSAEFPKEGPSILRIQQVVRGDSAAYFCASSPAGGGNTIYFGEGSWLTVV.

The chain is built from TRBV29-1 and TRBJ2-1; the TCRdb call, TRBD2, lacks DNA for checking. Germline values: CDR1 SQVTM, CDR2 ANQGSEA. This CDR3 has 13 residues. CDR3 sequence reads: CSVEDKKGYEQFF.

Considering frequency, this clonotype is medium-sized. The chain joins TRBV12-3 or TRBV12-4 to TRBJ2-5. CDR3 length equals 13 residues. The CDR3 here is CASSLARVGTQYF.

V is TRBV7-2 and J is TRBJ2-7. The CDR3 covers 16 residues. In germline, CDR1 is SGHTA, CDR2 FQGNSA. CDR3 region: CASSLDPIPSSYEQYF.

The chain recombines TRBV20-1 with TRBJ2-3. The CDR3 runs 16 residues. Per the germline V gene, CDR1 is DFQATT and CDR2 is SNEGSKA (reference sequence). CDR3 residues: CSARGSSSGRTDTQYF.